The 23 T cell receptor beta chains in this list originate from one sample, sequenced in a study of cytomegalovirus exposure and HLA in healthy donors. The PCR had 60 Vbeta and 13 Jbeta primers. Method: immunoSEQ multiplex PCR; TCRdb's copy keeps in-frame clones and lacks some. The sample shows 140,000 or so clones, approximately 72% of them seen only once. Sequencing was carried out using PBMCs. These receptor sequences come from a woman aged 55-69 years in good health and CMV-seronegative.

For this clone: The junction differs from germline at one of its ends, possibly a read error. The chain recombines TRBV7-2 with TRBJ2-7, with TRBD1 identical over 10 bases. Germline V lookup: CDR1 SGHTA, CDR2 FQGNSA. The CDR3 length is 14 residues. DNA of the CDR3: TGTGCCAGCAGCTTAGTCGGGACAGGGGTACCCTCTCTCTTC. Protein product: CASSLVGTGVPSLF.

The chain is built from TRBV19 and TRBJ2-3, with TRBD1 as a possible D gene (6 bases). V shed 4 bases and J shed 7 bases, with 24 bases lying between them. Germline V gives CDR1 LNHDA, CDR2 SQIVND (reference sequence). The CDR3 consists of 17 residues. The CDR3 sequence: CASSTLANGQPGNTQYF. DNA for the CDR3: TGTGCCAGTAGTACCCTCGCGAACGGACAGCCGGGGAATACGCAGTATTTT.

The rearrangement joins TRBV27 to TRBJ1-5, with 9 bases lining up with TRBD1. The V and J ends lost 5 bases and 2 bases, in that order; junction bases with no gene match: 10. Germline CDR1 is MNHEY and CDR2 is SMNVEV (reference sequence). The CDR3 totals 17 residues. This CDR3 reads CASSPLDRGRGNQPQHF. In DNA form, the CDR3 reads TGTGCCAGCAGTCCCCTGGACAGGGGTCGAGGCAATCAGCCCCAGCATTTT.

The chain couples TRBV5-5 to TRBJ2-5, with 8 bases matching TRBD2. The germline gives CDR1 SGHKS, CDR2 YYEKEE (reference sequence). The CDR3 length is 17 residues. V shed 6 bases and J 1 base; nucleotides not matched to a gene: 14. The CDR3 loop reads CASNPGGPSGFQETQYF. The CDR3 bases are TGTGCCAGCAACCCCGGGGGGCCTAGCGGGTTCCAAGAGACCCAGTACTTC.

CDR3 sequence (DNA): TGCAGCGTTGTGGGGGGAGCTGATCAGCCCCAGCATTTT. It codes for CSVVGGADQPQHF. V is TRBV29-1 and J is TRBJ1-5; TRBD1 might be the D (5 bases). Trimming removed 4 bases at V and 5 bases at J, with 12 bases between. The V gene's germline CDR1 is SQVTM and CDR2 ANQGSEA. This CDR3 is built from 13 residues.

The chain has TRBV6-4 and TRBJ2-5; 10 nucleotides agree with TRBD2. V lost 3 bases, J lost 5 bases, and 6 bases stayed unmatched. Germline V gene sequence: CDR1 MRHNA, CDR2 SNTAGT. CDR3 length equals 15 residues. CDR3 DNA sequence: TGTGCCAGCAGTGAAGTAGCGGGAGGAGGGGAGACCCAGTACTTC. Protein product: CASSEVAGGGETQYF.

The V gene is TRBV6-1, the J gene TRBJ1-1, with D tentatively TRBD1 (6 bases). Germline V CDR1 and CDR2: MNHNS, SASEGT. With 0 bases removed from V and 4 bases from J, the gap between germline ends came to 15 bases. This CDR3 spans 16 amino acids. The DNA of the CDR3 is TGTGCCAGCAGTGAAGCTATTGGGGGGGGCGGCACTGAAGCTTTCTTT. It is translated as CASSEAIGGGGTEAFF.

V and J are TRBV2 and TRBJ2-1; 7 nucleotides line up with TRBD1. This CDR3 comprises 17 residues. The germline V gene encodes CDR1 SNHLY and CDR2 FYNNEI. Trimming removed 6 bases from V and 0 bases from J; junction bases left unmatched: 11. In DNA form, the CDR3 reads TGTGCCAGCAGGCTAGACAGGGTTCGTGGCTCCTACAATGAGCAGTTCTTC. Protein product: CASRLDRVRGSYNEQFF.

CDR3: CASRRTGKNQPQHF. The CDR3 DNA follows: TGTGCCAGCAGAAGGACGGGAAAAAATCAGCCCCAGCATTTT. This chain connects TRBV28 to TRBJ1-5; no clear D. The CDR3 runs to 14 residues. Trimming removed 6 bases at V and 4 bases at J, with 13 bases between. Germline V gives CDR1 MDHEN, CDR2 SYDVKM.

In regard to this clone: This CDR3 is also generated by other DNA sequences in the sample. The V and J genes are TRBV5-6 and TRBJ1-1, with TRBD1 as a possible D gene (5 bases). V was pared by 1 base and J by 4 bases, with 8 bases between. This CDR3 has 13 residues. Germline-derived CDR1 and CDR2 are SGHDT and YYEEEE. This CDR3 reads CASSLTGGTEAFF. The DNA of the CDR3 is TGTGCCAGCAGCTTGACGGGGGGCACTGAAGCTTTCTTT.

Details on this clone: No DNA is shown, since the ends of the CDR3 on it are uncertain; the CDR3 is the one TCRdb lists. The CDR3: CASSNWGSGNTDTQYF. The V gene is TRBV21-1, the J gene TRBJ2-3; the table's D call of TRBD2 was not tested on the DNA. TRBV21-1 corresponds to a pseudogene. The CDR3 is 16 residues long, ends included.

A single count supports this clone. The chain combines TRBV7-9 with TRBJ2-1; 8 bases map to TRBD2. CDR1 and CDR2 from the germline V gene are SEHNR and FQNEAQ (reference sequence). V was clipped by 3 bases and J by 6 bases; unmatched bases: 4. This CDR3 has 14 residues. The CDR3 sequence is CASSFQAGANEQFF. As DNA, the CDR3 is TGTGCCAGCAGCTTTCAAGCGGGAGCCAATGAGCAGTTCTTC.

The V and J genes are TRBV4-1 and TRBJ2-5, with 13 bases identical to TRBD2. Judging by the DNA end, TRBJ2-7 fits better; the J call may be wrong. This CDR3 spans 17 amino acids. Germline V gene data show CDR1 as MGHRA and CDR2 as YSYEKL. CDR3 DNA: TGCGCCAGCAGCCAAAGGACTAGCGGGAGTACATCCTACGAGCAGTACTTC. This sequence encodes CASSQRTSGSTSYEQYF.

J is TRBJ1-2 and V is TRBV27, with D perhaps matching TRBD1 (5 bases). The CDR3 is 13 residues long. CDR1 and CDR2 from the germline V gene are MNHEY and SMNVEV (reference sequence). V lost 6 bases, J lost 5 bases, and 13 bases lay in between. CDR3 sequence reads: CASSFAGVYGYTF. For the CDR3, the DNA is TGTGCCAGCAGCTTTGCGGGGGTGTATGGCTACACCTTC.

The chain combines TRBV5-1 with TRBJ2-4; TRBD1 matches at 11 bases. The CDR3 loop spans 16 amino acids. Looked up from germline, CDR1 is SGHRS and CDR2 is YFSETQ. V was clipped by 4 bases and J by 9 bases; unmatched bases: 12. Here the CDR3 DNA reads TGCGCCAGCAGCCTAGGACAGGGGGCGCGGTTGGCCATTCAGTACTTC. Amino acids: CASSLGQGARLAIQYF.

The genes are TRBV4-1 and TRBJ2-7; 12 bases are shared with TRBD1. Per germline, CDR1 MGHRA and CDR2 YSYEKL. The V gene end was trimmed by 3 bases and the J gene end by 10 bases; junction bases not matched to a gene: 10. This CDR3 comprises 15 residues. CDR3 coding DNA: TGCGCCAGCAGCCATGAGGGACAGGGGGCACCTGAACAGTACTTC. Amino acid sequence: CASSHEGQGAPEQYF.

This rearrangement joins TRBV11-2 to TRBJ1-2; D gene uncertain. Looked up from germline, CDR1 is SGHAT and CDR2 is FQNNGV. V shed 1 base and J shed 7 bases, with 13 bases lying between them. CDR3 length: 14 residues. The CDR3 reads CASSLAGGLGGYTF. For the CDR3, the DNA is TGTGCCAGCAGCTTAGCTGGCGGGCTTGGTGGCTACACCTTC.

This clone has just a few counts. This chain links TRBV6-6 with TRBJ1-1; D may be TRBD1 (6 bases). V lost 0 bases and J 2 bases, leaving 10 bases between the germline ends. The CDR3 runs to 15 residues. The germline CDR1 and CDR2 sequences are MNHNY and SVGAGI (reference sequence). The CDR3, as DNA: TGTGCCAGCAGTTACTCGGGGGCTGGTAACACTGAAGCTTTCTTT. It codes for CASSYSGAGNTEAFF.

This rearrangement joins TRBV28 to TRBJ1-5, with TRBD1 matching 9 bases. V lost 6 bases to trimming and J lost 6 bases; unmatched junction nucleotides: 9. From germline, CDR1 is MDHEN and CDR2 SYDVKM. This CDR3 is 15 amino acids long. The CDR3 region has the DNA TGTGCCAGCAGCTATCGACAGGGGGTGGGTCAGCCCCAGCATTTT. Translation gives CASSYRQGVGQPQHF.

The chain has TRBV7-2 and TRBJ2-3, with a tentative D call TRBD1 (6 bases). CDR3 size: 15 residues. The germline gives CDR1 SGHTA, CDR2 FQGNSA. V was clipped by 2 bases and J by 2 bases, with 11 bases between them. CDR3 DNA: TGTGCCAGCAGCTTATCAGGGGCACTCACAGATACGCAGTATTTT. It codes for CASSLSGALTDTQYF. The entire variable domain, with the rest obtained from reference TRBV7-2 and TRBJ2-3, is as follows: GAGVSQSPSNKVTEKGKDVELRCDPISGHTALYWYRQSLGQGLEFLIYFQGNSAPDKSGLPSDRFSAERTGGSVSTLTIQRTQQEDSAVYLCASSLSGALTDTQYFGPGTRLTVL.

The V call is TRBV7-9, the J call TRBJ2-5; 9 bases agree with TRBD1. Per germline, CDR1 SEHNR and CDR2 FQNEAQ (reference sequence). This CDR3 is built from 17 residues. Trimming at V came to 5 bases and at J to 1 base, leaving 11 bases not matched to a gene. DNA for the CDR3: TGTGCCAGCAGCCGATACAGGGGGCGAGACCCCCAAGAGACCCAGTACTTC. Protein product: CASSRYRGRDPQETQYF.

The chain is built from TRBV7-2 and TRBJ1-1; TRBD1 is a possible D gene (5 bases). CDR3 length equals 14 residues. Germline CDR1 is SGHTA and CDR2 is FQGNSA. The V end was cut by 1 base, the J end by 4 bases, with 10 bases between. The CDR3 is CASSLGRGGTEAFF. The CDR3 nucleotides read TGTGCCAGCAGCTTAGGAAGGGGAGGCACTGAAGCTTTCTTT.

V gene TRBV28 combines with J gene TRBJ2-7; 7 bases fit TRBD1. This CDR3 region has 13 residues. Trimming removed 5 bases from V and 5 bases from J; junction bases left unmatched: 6. The germline V gene encodes CDR1 MDHEN and CDR2 SYDVKM. The CDR3 bases are TGTGCCAGCAGTCAAGGGGGCCAGGACGAGCAGTACTTC. Its protein product is CASSQGGQDEQYF.